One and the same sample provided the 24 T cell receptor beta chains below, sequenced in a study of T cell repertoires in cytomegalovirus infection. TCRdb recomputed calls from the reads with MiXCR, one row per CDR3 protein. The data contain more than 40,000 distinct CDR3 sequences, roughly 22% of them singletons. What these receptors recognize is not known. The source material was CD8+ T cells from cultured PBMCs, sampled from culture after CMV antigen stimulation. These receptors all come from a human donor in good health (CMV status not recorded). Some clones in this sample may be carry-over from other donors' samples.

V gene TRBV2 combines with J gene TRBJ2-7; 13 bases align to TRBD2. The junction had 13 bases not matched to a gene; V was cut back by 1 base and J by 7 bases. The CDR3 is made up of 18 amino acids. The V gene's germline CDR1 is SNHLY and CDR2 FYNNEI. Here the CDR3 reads CASSEVVGLAGPGWEQYF. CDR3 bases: TGTGCCAGCAGTGAAGTAGTGGGACTAGCGGGACCGGGGTGGGAGCAGTACTTC.

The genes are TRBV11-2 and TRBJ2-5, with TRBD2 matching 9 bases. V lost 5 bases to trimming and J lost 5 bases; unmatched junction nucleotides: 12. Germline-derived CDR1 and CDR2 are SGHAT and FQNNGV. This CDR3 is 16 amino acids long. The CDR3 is CASSPSGGRAQETQYF. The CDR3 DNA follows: TGTGCCAGCAGCCCTTCGGGCGGGAGGGCCCAGGAGACCCAGTACTTC.

The CDR3 DNA sequence: TGTGCCAGCAGCTTTCTCGGGACAGGGAACGAGCAGTACTTC. As protein: CASSFLGTGNEQYF. This rearrangement joins TRBV7-6 to TRBJ2-7; 9 bases are shared with TRBD1. The V segment lost 3 bases and the J segment 5 bases; nucleotides outside the gene matches: 5. Germline loops: CDR1 SGHVS, CDR2 FNYEAQ. The CDR3 length is 14 residues.

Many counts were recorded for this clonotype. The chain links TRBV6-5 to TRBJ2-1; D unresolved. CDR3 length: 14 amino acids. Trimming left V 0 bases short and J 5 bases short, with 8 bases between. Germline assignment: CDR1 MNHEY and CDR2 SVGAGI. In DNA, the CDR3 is TGTGCCAGCAGTTACTCCCTCGGAAACAATGAGCAGTTCTTC. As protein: CASSYSLGNNEQFF.

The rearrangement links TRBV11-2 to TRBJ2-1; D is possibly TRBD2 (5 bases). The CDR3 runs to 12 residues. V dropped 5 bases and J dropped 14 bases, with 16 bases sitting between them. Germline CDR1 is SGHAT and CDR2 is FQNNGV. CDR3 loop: CASSPGGWGEFF. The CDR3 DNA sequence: TGTGCCAGCAGCCCAGGCGGGTGGGGAGAGTTCTTC.

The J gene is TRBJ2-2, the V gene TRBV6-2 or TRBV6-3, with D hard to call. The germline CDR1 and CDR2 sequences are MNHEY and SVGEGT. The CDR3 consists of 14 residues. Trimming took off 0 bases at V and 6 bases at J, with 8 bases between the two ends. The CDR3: CASSYSQTAGELFF. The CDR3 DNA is TGTGCCAGCAGTTACTCTCAGACGGCCGGGGAGCTGTTTTTT.

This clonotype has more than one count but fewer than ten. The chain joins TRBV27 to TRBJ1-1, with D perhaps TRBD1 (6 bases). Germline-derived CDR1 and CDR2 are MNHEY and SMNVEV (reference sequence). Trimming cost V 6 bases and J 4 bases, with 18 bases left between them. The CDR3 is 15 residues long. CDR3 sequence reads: CASSFRGTGATEAFF. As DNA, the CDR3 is TGTGCCAGCAGCTTTAGGGGTACGGGGGCCACTGAAGCTTTCTTT.

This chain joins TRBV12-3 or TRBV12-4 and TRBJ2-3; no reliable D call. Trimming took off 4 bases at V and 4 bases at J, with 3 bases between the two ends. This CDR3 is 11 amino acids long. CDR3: CASSSPDTQYF. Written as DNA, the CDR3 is TGTGCCAGCAGTTCCCCAGATACGCAGTATTTT.

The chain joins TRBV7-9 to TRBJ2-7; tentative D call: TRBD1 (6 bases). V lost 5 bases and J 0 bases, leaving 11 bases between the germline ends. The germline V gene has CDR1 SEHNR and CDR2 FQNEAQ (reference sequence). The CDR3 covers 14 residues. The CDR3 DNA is TGTGCCAGCAGCCTAACGGACAGCTCCTACGAGCAGTACTTC. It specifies CASSLTDSSYEQYF.

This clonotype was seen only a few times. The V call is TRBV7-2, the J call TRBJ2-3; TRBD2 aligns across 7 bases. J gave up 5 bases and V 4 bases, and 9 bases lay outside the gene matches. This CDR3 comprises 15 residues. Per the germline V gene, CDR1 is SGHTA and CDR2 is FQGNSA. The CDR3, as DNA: TGTGCCAGCAGCTATGAGGGAGGGCCGGTAGATACGCAGTATTTT. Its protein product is CASSYEGGPVDTQYF. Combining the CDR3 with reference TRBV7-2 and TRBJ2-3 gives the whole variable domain GAGVSQSPSNKVTEKGKDVELRCDPISGHTALYWYRQSLGQGLEFLIYFQGNSAPDKSGLPSDRFSAERTGGSVSTLTIQRTQQEDSAVYLCASSYEGGPVDTQYFGPGTRLTVL.

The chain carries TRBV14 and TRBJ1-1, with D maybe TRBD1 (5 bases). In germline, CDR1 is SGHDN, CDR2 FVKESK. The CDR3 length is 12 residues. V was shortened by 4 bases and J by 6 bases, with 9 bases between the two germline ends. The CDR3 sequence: CASSRGRSEAFF. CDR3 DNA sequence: TGTGCCAGCAGCCGGGGACGGTCTGAAGCTTTCTTT.

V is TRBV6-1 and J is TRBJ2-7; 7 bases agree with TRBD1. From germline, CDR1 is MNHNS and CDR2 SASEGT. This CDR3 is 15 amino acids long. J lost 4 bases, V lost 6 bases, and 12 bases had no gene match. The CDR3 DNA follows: TGTGCCAGCAGCCCACCGGGACAGCTACCTTACGAGCAGTACTTC. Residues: CASSPPGQLPYEQYF.

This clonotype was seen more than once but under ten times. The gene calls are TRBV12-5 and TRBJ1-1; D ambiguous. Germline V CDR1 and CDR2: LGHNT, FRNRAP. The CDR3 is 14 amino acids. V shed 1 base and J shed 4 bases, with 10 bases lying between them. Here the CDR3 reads CASGLDSPATEAFF. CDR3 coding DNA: TGTGCTAGTGGTTTGGACAGTCCGGCCACTGAAGCTTTCTTT.

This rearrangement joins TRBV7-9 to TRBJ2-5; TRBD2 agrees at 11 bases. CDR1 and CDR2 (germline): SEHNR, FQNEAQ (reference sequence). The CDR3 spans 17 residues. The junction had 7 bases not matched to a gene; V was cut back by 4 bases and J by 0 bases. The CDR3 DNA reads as TGTGCCAGCAGCTCGGGAGCTAGCGGGGGGTACCAAGAGACCCAGTACTTC. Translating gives CASSSGASGGYQETQYF. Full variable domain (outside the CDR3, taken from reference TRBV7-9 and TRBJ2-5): DTGVSQNPRHKITKRGQNVTFRCDPISEHNRLYWYRQTLGQGPEFLTYFQNEAQLEKSRLLSDRFSAERPKGSFSTLEIQRTEQGDSAMYLCASSSGASGGYQETQYFGPGTRLLVL.

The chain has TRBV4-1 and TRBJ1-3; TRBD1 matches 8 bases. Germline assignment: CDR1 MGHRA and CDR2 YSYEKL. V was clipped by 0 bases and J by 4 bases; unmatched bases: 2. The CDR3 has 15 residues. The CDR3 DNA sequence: TGCGCCAGCAGCCAAGATAGGACAGGGGGAAACACCATATATTTT. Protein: CASSQDRTGGNTIYF.

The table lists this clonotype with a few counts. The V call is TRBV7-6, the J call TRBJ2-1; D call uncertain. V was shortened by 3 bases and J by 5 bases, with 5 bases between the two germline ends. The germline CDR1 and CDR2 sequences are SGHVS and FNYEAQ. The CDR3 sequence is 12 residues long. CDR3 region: CASSFPHNEQFF. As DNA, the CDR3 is TGTGCCAGCAGCTTTCCCCACAATGAGCAGTTCTTC. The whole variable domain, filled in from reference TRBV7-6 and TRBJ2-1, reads GAGVSQSPRYKVTKRGQDVALRCDPISGHVSLYWYRQALGQGPEFLTYFNYEAQQDKSGLPNDRFSAERPEGSISTLTIQRTEQRDSAMYRCASSFPHNEQFFGPGTRLTVL.

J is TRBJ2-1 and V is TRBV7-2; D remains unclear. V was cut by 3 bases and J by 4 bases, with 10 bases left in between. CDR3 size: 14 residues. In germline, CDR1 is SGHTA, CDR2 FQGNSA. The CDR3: CASSFVGLYNEQFF. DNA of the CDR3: TGTGCCAGCAGCTTCGTGGGGTTGTACAATGAGCAGTTCTTC.

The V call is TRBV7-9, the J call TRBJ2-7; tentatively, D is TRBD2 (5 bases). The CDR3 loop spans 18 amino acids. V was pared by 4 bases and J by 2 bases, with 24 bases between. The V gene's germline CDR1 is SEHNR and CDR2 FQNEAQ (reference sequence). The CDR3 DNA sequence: TGTGCCAGCAGCTCCCAAAGGGCCTCAGGAGGAAATCCCTACGAGCAGTACTTC. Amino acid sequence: CASSSQRASGGNPYEQYF.

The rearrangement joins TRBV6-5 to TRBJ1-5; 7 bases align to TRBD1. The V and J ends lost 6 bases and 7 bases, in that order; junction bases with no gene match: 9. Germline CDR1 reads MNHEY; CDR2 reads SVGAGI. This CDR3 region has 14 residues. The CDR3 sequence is CASRPTGARQPQHF. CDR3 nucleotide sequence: TGTGCCAGCAGGCCTACAGGGGCCAGGCAGCCCCAGCATTTT.

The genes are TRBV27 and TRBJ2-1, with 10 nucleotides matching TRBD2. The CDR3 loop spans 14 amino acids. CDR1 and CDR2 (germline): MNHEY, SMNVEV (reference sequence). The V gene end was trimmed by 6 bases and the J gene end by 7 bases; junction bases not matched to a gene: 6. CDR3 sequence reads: CASRGAGGGNEQFF. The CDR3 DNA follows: TGTGCCAGCAGAGGAGCGGGGGGGGGAAATGAGCAGTTCTTC.

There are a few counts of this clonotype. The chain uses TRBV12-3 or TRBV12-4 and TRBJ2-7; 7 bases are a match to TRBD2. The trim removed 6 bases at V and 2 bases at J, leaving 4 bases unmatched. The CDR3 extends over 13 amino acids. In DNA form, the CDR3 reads TGTGCCAGCAGCTTCGGGACTACCTACGAGCAGTACTTC. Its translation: CASSFGTTYEQYF.

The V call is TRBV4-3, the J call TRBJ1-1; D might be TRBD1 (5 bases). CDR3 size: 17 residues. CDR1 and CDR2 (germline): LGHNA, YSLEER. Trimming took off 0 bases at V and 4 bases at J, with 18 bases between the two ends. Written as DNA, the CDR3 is TGCGCCAGCAGCCAAGATTCATCGGGGGGGGGATCCACTGAAGCTTTCTTT. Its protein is CASSQDSSGGGSTEAFF.

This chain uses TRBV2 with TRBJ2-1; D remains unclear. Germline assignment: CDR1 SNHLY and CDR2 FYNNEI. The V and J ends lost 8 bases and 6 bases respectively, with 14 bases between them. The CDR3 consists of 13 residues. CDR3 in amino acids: CASRTPDLNEQFF. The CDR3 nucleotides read TGTGCCAGCCGGACCCCCGACCTCAATGAGCAGTTCTTC.

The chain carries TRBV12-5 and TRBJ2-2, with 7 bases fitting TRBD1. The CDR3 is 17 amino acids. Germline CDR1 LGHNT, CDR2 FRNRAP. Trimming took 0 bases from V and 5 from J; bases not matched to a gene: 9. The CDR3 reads CASGLVVTGARTGELFF. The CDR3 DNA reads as TGTGCTAGTGGTTTGGTTGTCACAGGGGCACGGACCGGGGAGCTGTTTTTT.